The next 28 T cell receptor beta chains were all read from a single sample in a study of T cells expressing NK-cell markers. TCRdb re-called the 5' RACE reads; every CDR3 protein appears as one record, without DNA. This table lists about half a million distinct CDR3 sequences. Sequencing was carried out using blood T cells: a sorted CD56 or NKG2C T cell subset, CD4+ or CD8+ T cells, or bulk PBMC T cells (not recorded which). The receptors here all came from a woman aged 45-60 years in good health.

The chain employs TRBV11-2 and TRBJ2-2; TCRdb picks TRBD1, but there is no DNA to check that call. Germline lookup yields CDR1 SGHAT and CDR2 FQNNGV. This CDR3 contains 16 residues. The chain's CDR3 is CASRLRQGTDTGELFF.

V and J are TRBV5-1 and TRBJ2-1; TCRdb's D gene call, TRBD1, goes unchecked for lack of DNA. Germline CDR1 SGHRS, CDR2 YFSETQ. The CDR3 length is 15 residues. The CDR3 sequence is CASSLWHSGYNEQFF. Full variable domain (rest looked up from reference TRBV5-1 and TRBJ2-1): KAGVTQTPRYLIKTRGQQVTLSCSPISGHRSVSWYQQTPGQGLQFLFEYFSETQRNKGNFPGRFSGRQFSNSRSEMNVSTLELGDSALYLCASSLWHSGYNEQFFGPGTRLTVL.

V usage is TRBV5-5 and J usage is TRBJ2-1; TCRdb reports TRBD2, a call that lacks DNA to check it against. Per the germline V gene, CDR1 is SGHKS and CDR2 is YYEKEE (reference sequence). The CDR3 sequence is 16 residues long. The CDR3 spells CASRRTSGRAVNEQFF.

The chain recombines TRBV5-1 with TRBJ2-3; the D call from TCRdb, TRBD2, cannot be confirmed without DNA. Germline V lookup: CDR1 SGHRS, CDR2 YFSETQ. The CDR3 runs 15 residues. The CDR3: CASRLVPRAEDTQYF. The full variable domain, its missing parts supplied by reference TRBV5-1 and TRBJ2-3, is KAGVTQTPRYLIKTRGQQVTLSCSPISGHRSVSWYQQTPGQGLQFLFEYFSETQRNKGNFPGRFSGRQFSNSRSEMNVSTLELGDSALYLCASRLVPRAEDTQYFGPGTRLTVL.

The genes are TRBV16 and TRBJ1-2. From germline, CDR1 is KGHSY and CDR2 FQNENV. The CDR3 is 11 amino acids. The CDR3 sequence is CASSPLSGYTF.

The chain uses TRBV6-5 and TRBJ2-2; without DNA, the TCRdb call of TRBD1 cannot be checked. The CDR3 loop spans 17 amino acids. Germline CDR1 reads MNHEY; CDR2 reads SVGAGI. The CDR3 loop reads CASSWPTGGIKTGELFF.

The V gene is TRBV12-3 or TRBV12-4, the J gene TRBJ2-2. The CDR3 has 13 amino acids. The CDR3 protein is CASKRANTGELFF.

The chain's CDR3 is CASSLTTGETGELFF. The gene calls are TRBV5-1 and TRBJ2-2; TCRdb indicates TRBD1, and absent DNA this call remains unverified. The CDR3 totals 15 residues. CDR1 SGHRS and CDR2 YFSETQ come from the germline V gene.

The CDR3 is CASSLRAEGAKLYEQYF. The chain carries TRBV7-8 and TRBJ2-7; TCRdb lists TRBD1, though no DNA is available to test this call. In germline, CDR1 is SGHVS, CDR2 FQNEAQ. CDR3 length equals 17 residues.

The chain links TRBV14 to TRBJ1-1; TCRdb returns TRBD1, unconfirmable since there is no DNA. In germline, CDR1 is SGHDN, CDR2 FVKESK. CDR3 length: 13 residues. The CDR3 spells CASSQVPGARAFF. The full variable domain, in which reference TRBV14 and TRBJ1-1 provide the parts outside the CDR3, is EAGVTQFPSHSVIEKGQTVTLRCDPISGHDNLYWYRRVMGKEIKFLLHFVKESKQDESGMPNNRFLAERTGGTYSTLKVQPAELEDSGVYFCASSQVPGARAFFGQGTRLTVV.

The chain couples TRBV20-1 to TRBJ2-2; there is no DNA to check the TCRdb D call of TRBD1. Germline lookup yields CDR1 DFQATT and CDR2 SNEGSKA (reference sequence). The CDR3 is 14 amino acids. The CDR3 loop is CSARKPTGTGELFF.

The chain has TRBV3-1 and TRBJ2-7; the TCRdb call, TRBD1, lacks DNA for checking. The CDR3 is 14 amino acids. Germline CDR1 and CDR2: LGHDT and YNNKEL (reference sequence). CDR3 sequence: CASSWGHSSYEQYF.

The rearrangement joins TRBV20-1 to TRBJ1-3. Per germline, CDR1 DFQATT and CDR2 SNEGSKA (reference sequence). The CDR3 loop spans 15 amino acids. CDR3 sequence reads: CSGSGDGVSGNTIYF.

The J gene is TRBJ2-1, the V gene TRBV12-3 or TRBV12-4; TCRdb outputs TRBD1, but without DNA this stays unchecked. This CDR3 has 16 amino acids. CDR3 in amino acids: CASSLGIGTGFDEQFF.

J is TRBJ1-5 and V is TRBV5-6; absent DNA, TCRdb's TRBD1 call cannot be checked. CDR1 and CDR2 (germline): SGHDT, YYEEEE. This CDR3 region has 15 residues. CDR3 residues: CASSPDRGQNQPQHF.

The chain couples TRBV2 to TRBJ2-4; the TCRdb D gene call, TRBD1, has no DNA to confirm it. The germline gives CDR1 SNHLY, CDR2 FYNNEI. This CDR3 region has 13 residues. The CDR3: CASSGRQAAIQYF.

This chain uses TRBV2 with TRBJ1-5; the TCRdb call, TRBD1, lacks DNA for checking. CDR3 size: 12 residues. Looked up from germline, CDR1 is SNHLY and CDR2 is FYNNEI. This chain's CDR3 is CASTGAGEPQHF.

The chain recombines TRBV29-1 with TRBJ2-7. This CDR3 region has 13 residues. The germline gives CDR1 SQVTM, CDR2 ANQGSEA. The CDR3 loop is CSVKTGTTYEQYF.

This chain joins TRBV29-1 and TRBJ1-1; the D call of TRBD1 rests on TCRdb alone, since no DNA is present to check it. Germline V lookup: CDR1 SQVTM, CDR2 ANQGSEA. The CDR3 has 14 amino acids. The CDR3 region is CSVAKTGSFTEAFF.

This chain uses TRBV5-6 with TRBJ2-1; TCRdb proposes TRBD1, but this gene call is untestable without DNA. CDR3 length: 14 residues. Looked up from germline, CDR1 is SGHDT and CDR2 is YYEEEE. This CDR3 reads CASSEGHLRNEQFF.

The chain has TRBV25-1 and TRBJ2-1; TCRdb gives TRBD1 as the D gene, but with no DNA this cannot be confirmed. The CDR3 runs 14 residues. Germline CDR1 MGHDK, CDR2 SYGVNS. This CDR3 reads CASSDWSWDNEQFF.

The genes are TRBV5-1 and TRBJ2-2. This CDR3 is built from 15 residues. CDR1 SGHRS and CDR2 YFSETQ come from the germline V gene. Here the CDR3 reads CASSRNTLNTGELFF.

CDR3 sequence: CASSGATTVNGYTF. The chain carries TRBV6-6 and TRBJ1-2; TCRdb calls TRBD1, which cannot be checked without DNA. This CDR3 has 14 amino acids. Germline V lookup: CDR1 MNHNY, CDR2 SVGAGI (reference sequence).

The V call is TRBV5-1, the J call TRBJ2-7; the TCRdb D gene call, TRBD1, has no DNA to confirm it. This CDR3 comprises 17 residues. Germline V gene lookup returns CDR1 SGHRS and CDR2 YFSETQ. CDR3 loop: CASSLYTSGTATYEQYF. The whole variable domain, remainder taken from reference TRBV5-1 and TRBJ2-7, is KAGVTQTPRYLIKTRGQQVTLSCSPISGHRSVSWYQQTPGQGLQFLFEYFSETQRNKGNFPGRFSGRQFSNSRSEMNVSTLELGDSALYLCASSLYTSGTATYEQYFGPGTRLTVT.

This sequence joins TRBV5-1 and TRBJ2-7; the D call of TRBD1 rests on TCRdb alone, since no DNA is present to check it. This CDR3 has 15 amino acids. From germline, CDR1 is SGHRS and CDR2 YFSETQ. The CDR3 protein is CASSLAQGRTYEQYF.

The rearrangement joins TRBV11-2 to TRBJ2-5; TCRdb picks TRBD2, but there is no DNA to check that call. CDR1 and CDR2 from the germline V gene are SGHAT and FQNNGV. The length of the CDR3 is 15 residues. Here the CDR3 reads CASSLRLVGQETQYF. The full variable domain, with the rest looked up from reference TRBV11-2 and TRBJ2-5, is EAGVAQSPRYKIIEKRQSVAFWCNPISGHATLYWYQQILGQGPKLLIQFQNNGVVDDSQLPKDRFSAERLKGVDSTLKIQPAKLEDSAVYLCASSLRLVGQETQYFGPGTRLLVL.

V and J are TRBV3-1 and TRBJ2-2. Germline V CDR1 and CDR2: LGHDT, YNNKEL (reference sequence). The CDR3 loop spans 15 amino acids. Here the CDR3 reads CASSQSPTPTGELFF.

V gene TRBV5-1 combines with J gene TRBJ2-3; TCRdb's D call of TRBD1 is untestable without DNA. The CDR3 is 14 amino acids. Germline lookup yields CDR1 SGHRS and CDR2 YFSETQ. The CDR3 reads CASRPTSGPGTQYF.